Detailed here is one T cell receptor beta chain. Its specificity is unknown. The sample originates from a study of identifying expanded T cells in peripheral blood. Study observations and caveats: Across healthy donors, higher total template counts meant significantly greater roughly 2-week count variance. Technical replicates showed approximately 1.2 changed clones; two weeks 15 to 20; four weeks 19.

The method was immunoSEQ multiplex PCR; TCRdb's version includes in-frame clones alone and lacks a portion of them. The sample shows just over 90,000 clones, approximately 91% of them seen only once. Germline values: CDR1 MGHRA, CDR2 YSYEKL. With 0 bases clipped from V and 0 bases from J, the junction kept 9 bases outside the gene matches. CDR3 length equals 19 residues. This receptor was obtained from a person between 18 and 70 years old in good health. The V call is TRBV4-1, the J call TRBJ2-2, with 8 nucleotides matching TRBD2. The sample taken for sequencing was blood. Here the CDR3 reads CASSQEGPGTRANTGELFF. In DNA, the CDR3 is TGCGCCAGCAGCCAAGAGGGTCCCGGGACTAGGGCGAACACCGGGGAGCTGTTTTTT.